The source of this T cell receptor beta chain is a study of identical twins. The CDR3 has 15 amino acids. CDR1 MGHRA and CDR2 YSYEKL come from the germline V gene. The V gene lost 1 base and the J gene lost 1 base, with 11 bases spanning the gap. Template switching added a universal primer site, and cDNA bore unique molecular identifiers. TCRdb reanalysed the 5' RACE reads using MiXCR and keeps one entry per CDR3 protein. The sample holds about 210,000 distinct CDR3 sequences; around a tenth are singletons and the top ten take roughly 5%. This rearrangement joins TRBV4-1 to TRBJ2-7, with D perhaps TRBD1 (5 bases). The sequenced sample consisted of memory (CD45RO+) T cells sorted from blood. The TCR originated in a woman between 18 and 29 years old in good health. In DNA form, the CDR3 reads TGCGCCAGCAGCCAAGTTTCAACAGGATCCTACGAGCAGTACTTC. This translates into CASSQVSTGSYEQYF.